This is a list of T cell receptor beta chains from one sample in a study of T cell responses to AZD1222 COVID-19 vaccine. Here immunoSEQ multiplex PCR was the method, and the copy in TCRdb shows in-frame clones only, minus some. This sample has approximately 200,000 clones, with roughly 90% found just once. The sample in question was peripheral blood, obtained 28 days after the second AZD1222 dose. The receptor source for this set is an adult who received the AZD1222 COVID-19 vaccine. Both conserved end residues are part of each CDR3. A D gene is named only where the DNA matches it firmly.

TRBJ1-2,NA,TRBV12-2,CASRPPDGAGTANYGYTF
TRBJ1-2,NA,TRBV27,CASSPWETNRLGGYTF
TRBJ1-2,NA,TRBV28,CASRRPGLSGYTF
TRBJ1-5,NA,TRBV7-4,CASSLVGGWGDSNQPQHF
TRBJ1-1,TRBD1,TRBV28,CASSPWTGGSTEAFF
TRBJ1-3,NA,TRBV24-1,CATSATGNTIYF
TRBJ2-7,NA,TRBV3-1/TRBV3-2,CASSPTHRLGRGEQYF
TRBJ2-4,TRBD2,TRBV15,CATSAGGSKNIQYF
TRBJ1-1,NA,TRBV19,CASSKDDTEAFF
TRBJ2-2,NA,TRBV10-1,CASSESYGAVTGELFF
TRBJ1-1,NA,TRBV29-1,CSVSLLLRENSEAFF
TRBJ2-5,NA,TRBV7-3,CASSFTGKHGETQYF
TRBJ1-5,NA,TRBV5-8,CASSHGQLDQPQHF
TRBJ2-5,NA,TRBV6-5,CASTRSQETQYF
TRBJ1-2,TRBD1,TRBV24-1,CATSDTRQGNNYGYTF
TRBJ2-7,TRBD1,TRBV27,CASSTNRGRGNEQYF
TRBJ2-5,NA,TRBV29-1,CSMAPGAETQYF
TRBJ2-7,TRBD1,TRBV27,CASSGQGAWYEQYF
TRBJ2-7,TRBD2,TRBV5-4,CASSPGGGRVDEQYF
TRBJ1-5,NA,TRBV2,CASSEWVGQPQHF
TRBJ2-1,TRBD2,TRBV2,CASSGGGRAYNEQFF
TRBJ2-7,TRBD2,TRBV29-1,CSVTGRLGLAGGVGPIPYEQYF
TRBJ1-4,NA,TRBV7-3,CASSPTRGEKLFF
TRBJ2-1,TRBD2,TRBV19,CASSKLLPAGVGNEQFF
TRBJ2-4,NA,TRBV7-8,CASSLAPSNIQYF
TRBJ2-1,TRBD2,TRBV7-3,CASSTPGAGSSYNEQFF
TRBJ2-1,NA,TRBV13,CASSLGGTNEQFF
TRBJ2-1,NA,TRBV19,CASGTSYNEQFF
TRBJ1-1,NA,TRBV5-1,CARSGGRTEAFF
TRBJ2-1,TRBD2,TRBV18,CASSPRRGGSYNEQFF
TRBJ2-1,NA,TRBV5-4,CASSLARDYNEQFF
TRBJ1-2,TRBD1,TRBV27,CASSPLGTAMSNYGYTF
TRBJ1-4,NA,TRBV28,CASSTGHGTNEKLFF
TRBJ1-2,NA,TRBV6-5,CAGALAGTYGYTF
TRBJ1-3,NA,TRBV2,CASSGVKVGGNTIYF
TRBJ1-1,NA,TRBV6-1,CAGKDPRGDTEAFF
TRBJ1-4,TRBD1,TRBV29-1,CSVGRGQGEKLFF
TRBJ2-7,NA,TRBV11-2,CASSLDLGSGTYEQYF
TRBJ2-7,TRBD2,TRBV5-1,CASSLGLAGNYEQYF
TRBJ2-7,NA,TRBV4-1,CASSQGLLGGPTYEQYF
TRBJ2-2,NA,TRBV5-1,CASSFQVVRVDTGELFF
TRBJ2-7,NA,TRBV4-1,CASSHPGVHYEQYF
TRBJ1-1,TRBD1,TRBV5-4,CASAWTGRSQRDTEAFF
TRBJ1-1,NA,TRBV28,CASSTTGAIAGTEAFF
TRBJ1-2,NA,TRBV7-9,CASSSANRGSYGYTF
TRBJ1-5,TRBD1,TRBV6-2/TRBV6-3,CASSLDRVGNQPQHF